The present T cell receptor beta chain was sequenced within a study of cytomegalovirus exposure and HLA in healthy donors (dated by TCRdb to the late 2010s). Background for the entire study: According to a later analysis, the approximately 120 validation repertoires were produced on the same platform as the 666 repertoires of the first cohort. The study aimed to test whether cataloging public T cell receptors could reveal signatures of past pathogen exposure. High-throughput TCR immunosequencing, statistical association of individual TCRs with disease status, and machine learning were combined to predict cytomegalovirus infection status. Along with the approximately 700-subject first cohort, a separate validation cohort of over a hundred different subjects was used.

The library relied on the immunoSEQ multiplex PCR assay. Under the source paper's analysis protocol: A statistical classification framework was built to diagnose cytomegalovirus status from the catalog of TCR beta chain sequences. The immuneACCESS repertoire file appears here via TCRdb, limited to in-frame rearrangements. These files lack a portion of the clones; in checked studies, under half of the deficit traces to unresolved V genes, and the cause of the others is not known. The V and J calls and clone size are taken from that table; D and trimming were inferred from the DNA. The sample table contains about 98,000 clones; only one count was recorded for 87% of them. 3.9% of the sample is held by the ten biggest clonotypes. Separate from the roughly 650-subject first cohort, the validation cohort of 90 to 150 subjects was the group to which the donors belonged. General findings and caveats noted by the study authors: Of the cluster scores, about 94% were above 0 in a later analysis, which found that TCRs clustered in the first cohort also tended to co-occur in the 95 to 150 validation repertoires. It was suggested by the authors that the approach could potentially be generalized to other disease states and immunological phenotypes. A later analysis had no HLA typing for the validation cohort, so co-occurrence there was scored across all 130 or so repertoires. Most TCR sequences were observed very rarely across donors, whereas some public TCRs were present in many individuals. In the study, 150 to 200 TCR beta chains were listed as associated with cytomegalovirus. In vitro tests confirmed that a few of the cytomegalovirus-associated TCR beta chains recognize cytomegalovirus antigens. The classifier was reported to diagnose cytomegalovirus status with high specificity and sensitivity in both the original and validation cohorts.

According to the germline V gene, CDR1 reads MGHRA and CDR2 reads YSYEKL. From the cysteine through the phenylalanine, the CDR3 covers 13 amino acids. Solely the CDR3 DNA is kept, with 39 bases framed from the first base. Trimming costs V 2 bases and J 8 bases, and their ends lie 10 bases apart. A word on this clone: Its antigen is unknown. No clone much larger than this one lies a single base away; base qualities are absent.

What was sequenced was PBMCs. This receptor was identified in a woman in her 30s in good health and CMV-seronegative. The receptor chain draws on TRBV4-1 and TRBJ2-1; TRBD2 is perhaps the D gene, given 6 matching bases. The CDR3 protein: CASSQRRRDEQFF. The DNA sequence is TGCGCCAGCAGCCAAAGAAGGAGGGATGAGCAGTTCTTC.